This TCR beta chain comes out of a study of blood T cell repertoires in COVID-19. Study at large: Specimens from acute and convalescent COVID-19 originated in the United States, Italy and Spain.

This clone has just one count. Seattle's cohort entered during active infection and was followed longitudinally. In the original workflow: Amplification of reference gene primers provided the estimated nucleated cell counts. Clones were sequenced by immunoSEQ multiplex PCR, and TCRdb holds only the in-frame ones, with some missing. Clone size and the V and J calls come from that table; the DNA yielded D and trimming. Of 65,000 to 70,000 clones listed, around 86% were seen once; the top ten hold approximately 15%. CDR1 is MNHEY, CDR2 SVGEGT, per germline. V was pared by 2 bases and J by 2 bases, with 12 bases between. The CDR3 length is 15 residues.

The source material was peripheral blood. This TCR came from a man aged 35-49 years with COVID-19, enrolled during active disease. The chain combines TRBV6-2 or TRBV6-3 with TRBJ1-2; D call uncertain. For the CDR3, the DNA is TGTGCCAGCAGTTACCAACCGACTCCCAACTATGGCTACACCTTC. It yields the protein CASSYQPTPNYGYTF.